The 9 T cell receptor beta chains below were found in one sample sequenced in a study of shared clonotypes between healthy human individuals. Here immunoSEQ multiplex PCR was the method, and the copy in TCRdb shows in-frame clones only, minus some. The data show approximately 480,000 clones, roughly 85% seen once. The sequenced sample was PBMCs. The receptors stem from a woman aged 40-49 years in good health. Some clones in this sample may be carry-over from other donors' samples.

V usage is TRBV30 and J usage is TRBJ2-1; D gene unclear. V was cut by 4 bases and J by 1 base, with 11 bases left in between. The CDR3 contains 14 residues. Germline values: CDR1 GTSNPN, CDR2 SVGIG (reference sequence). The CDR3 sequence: CAWTRGFSYNEQFF. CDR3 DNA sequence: TGTGCCTGGACCCGCGGATTTTCCTACAATGAGCAGTTCTTC.

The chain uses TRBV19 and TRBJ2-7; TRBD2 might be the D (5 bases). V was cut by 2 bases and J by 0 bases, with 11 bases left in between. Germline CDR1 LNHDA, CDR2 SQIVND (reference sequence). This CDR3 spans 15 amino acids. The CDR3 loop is CASSIIAHSSYEQYF. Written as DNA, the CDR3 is TGTGCCAGTAGTATAATAGCGCATTCCTCCTACGAGCAGTACTTC.

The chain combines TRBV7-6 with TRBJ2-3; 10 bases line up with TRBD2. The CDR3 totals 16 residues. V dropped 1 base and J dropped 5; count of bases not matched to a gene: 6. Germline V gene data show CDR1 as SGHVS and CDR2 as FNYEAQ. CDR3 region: CASSLVLAGGGDTQYF. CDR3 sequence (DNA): TGTGCCAGCAGCTTAGTGTTAGCGGGAGGAGGAGATACGCAGTATTTT.

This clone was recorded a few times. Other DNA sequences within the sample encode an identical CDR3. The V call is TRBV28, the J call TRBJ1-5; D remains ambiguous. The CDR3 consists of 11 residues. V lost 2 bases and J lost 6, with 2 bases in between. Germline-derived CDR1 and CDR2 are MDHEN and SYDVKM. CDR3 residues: CASSLGQPQHF. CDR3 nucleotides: TGTGCCAGCAGTTTAGGTCAGCCCCAGCATTTT.

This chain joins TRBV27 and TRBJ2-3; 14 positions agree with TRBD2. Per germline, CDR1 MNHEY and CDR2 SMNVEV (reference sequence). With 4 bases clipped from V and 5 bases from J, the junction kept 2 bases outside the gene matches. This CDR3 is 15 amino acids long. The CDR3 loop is CASSWGLAGVDTQYF. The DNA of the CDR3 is TGTGCCAGCAGTTGGGGACTAGCGGGAGTAGATACGCAGTATTTT.

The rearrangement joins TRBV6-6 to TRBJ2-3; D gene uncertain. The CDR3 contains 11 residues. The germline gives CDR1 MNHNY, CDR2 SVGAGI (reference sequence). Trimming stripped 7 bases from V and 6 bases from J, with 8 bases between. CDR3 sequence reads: CASTVGDTQYF. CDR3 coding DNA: TGTGCCAGCACCGTGGGGGATACGCAGTATTTT.

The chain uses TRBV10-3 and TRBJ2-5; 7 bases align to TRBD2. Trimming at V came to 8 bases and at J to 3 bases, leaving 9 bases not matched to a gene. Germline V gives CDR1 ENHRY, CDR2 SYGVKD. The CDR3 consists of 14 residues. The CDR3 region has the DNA TGTGCCATCGGGCCGTCGGGGGGTGAAGAGACCCAGTACTTC. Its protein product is CAIGPSGGEETQYF.

In nucleotides, the CDR3 is TGTGCCAGCAGTTTATCGGGGGGCCCTTATGGCTACACCTTC. Translated: CASSLSGGPYGYTF. The chain couples TRBV28 to TRBJ1-2, with a weak D call TRBD1 (6 bases). The CDR3 is made up of 14 amino acids. The germline gives CDR1 MDHEN, CDR2 SYDVKM. Trimming removed 1 base from V and 5 bases from J, with 11 bases in between.

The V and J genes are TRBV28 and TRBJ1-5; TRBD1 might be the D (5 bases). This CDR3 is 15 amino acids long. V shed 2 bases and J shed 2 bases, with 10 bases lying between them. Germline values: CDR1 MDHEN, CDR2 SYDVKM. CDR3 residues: CASSLMGGGNQPQHF. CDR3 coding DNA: TGTGCCAGCAGTTTAATGGGGGGGGGCAATCAGCCCCAGCATTTT.